The present T cell receptor (beta chain) was sequenced within a study of cytomegalovirus exposure and HLA in healthy donors. Study findings and constraints: Published work reported that the classifier diagnosed cytomegalovirus status with high specificity and sensitivity. According to a later analysis, TCR clusters from the first cohort tended to co-occur in the approximately 130 validation repertoires. It was approximately 160 TCR beta chains that were listed as cytomegalovirus-associated.

Clones were sequenced by immunoSEQ multiplex PCR, and TCRdb holds only the in-frame ones, with some missing. Here the sample spans 150,000 to 200,000 clones, roughly 81% being singletons. In the case of this clone: Its antigen remains unidentified.

This clonotype was obtained from a woman in her twenties or thirties in good health and CMV-seronegative. The source material was PBMCs.

CDR3 coding DNA: TGTGCCAGCAGTTTCGCGGGGGGCCACGAGCAGTACTTC. Residues: CASSFAGGHEQYF. The gene calls are TRBV27 and TRBJ2-7, with TRBD2 identical over 8 bases. Germline CDR1 and CDR2: MNHEY and SMNVEV (reference sequence). This CDR3 region has 13 residues. J gave up 5 bases and V 3 bases, and 3 bases lay outside the gene matches.